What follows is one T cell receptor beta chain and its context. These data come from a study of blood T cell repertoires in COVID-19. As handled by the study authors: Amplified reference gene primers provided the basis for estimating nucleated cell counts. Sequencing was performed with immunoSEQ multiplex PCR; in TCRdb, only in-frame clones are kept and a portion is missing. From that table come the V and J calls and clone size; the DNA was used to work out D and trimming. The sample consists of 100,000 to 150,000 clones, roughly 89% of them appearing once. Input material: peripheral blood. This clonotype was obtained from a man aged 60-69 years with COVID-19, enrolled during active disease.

The CDR3 nucleotides read TGTGCCATCAGTGAGGGACTAGCCCTAAATGAGCAGTTCTTC. Translated, it gives CAISEGLALNEQFF. The chain joins TRBV10-3 to TRBJ2-1; 8 bases map to TRBD2. This CDR3 comprises 14 residues. Trimming cost V 2 bases and J 7 bases; bases outside gene matches: 4. The germline V gene has CDR1 ENHRY and CDR2 SYGVKD.